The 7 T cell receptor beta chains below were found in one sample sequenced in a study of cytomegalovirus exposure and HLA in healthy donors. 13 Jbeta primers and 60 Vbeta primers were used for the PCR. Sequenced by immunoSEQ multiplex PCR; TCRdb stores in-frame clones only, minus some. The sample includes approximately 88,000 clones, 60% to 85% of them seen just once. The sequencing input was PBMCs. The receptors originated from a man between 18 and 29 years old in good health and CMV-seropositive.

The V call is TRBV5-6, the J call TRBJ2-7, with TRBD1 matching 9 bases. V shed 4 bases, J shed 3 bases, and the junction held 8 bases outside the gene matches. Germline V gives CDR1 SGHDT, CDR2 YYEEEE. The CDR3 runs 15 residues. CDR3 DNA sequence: TGTGCCAGCAGCCCGGGACAGGGTACGAGCTACGAGCAGTACTTC. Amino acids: CASSPGQGTSYEQYF. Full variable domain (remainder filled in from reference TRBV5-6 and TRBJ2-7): DAGVTQSPTHLIKTRGQQVTLRCSPKSGHDTVSWYQQALGQGPQFIFQYYEEEERQRGNFPDRFSGHQFPNYSSELNVNALLLGDSALYLCASSPGQGTSYEQYFGPGTRLTVT.

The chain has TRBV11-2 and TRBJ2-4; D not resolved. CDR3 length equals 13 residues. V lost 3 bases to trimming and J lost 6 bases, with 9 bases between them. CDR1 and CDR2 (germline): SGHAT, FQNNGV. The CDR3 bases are TGTGCCAGCAGCTTCCACGGAGCAAACATTCAGTACTTC. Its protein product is CASSFHGANIQYF.

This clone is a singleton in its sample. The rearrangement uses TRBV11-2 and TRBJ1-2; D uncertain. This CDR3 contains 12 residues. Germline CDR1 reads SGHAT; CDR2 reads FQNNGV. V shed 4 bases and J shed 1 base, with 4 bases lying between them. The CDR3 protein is CASSSVNYGYTF. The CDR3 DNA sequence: TGTGCCAGCAGCTCAGTTAACTATGGCTACACCTTC.

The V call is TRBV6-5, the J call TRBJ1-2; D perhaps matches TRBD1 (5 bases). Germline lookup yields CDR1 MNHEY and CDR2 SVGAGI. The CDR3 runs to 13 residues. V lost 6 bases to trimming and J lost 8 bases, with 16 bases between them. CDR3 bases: TGTGCCAGCAGAGACAGCGGGCCACCGGGCTACACCTTC. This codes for CASRDSGPPGYTF.

The CDR3 DNA sequence: TGTGCCAGCAGCGTAACCCCCCCCGGGGAGCAGTACTTC. Residues: CASSVTPPGEQYF. The V gene is TRBV9, the J gene TRBJ2-7; D is ambiguous. V lost 1 base, J lost 7 bases, and 12 bases lay in between. From germline, CDR1 is SGDLS and CDR2 YYNGEE. The CDR3 is made up of 13 amino acids.

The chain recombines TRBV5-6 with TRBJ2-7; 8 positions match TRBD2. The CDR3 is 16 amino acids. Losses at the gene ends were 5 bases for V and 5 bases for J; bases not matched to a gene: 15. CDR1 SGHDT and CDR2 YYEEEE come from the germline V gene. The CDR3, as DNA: TGTGCCAGCAGATCTAGCGGGTCCGGAAGGGACAACGAGCAGTACTTC. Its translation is CASRSSGSGRDNEQYF.

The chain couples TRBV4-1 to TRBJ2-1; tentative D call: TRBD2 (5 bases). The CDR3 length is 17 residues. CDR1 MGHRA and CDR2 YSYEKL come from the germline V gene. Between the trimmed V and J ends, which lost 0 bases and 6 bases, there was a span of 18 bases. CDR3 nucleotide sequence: TGCGCCAGCAGCCAAGATCTTTTCGGCCTAGCCCCCAATGAGCAGTTCTTC. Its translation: CASSQDLFGLAPNEQFF.